This entry lists 24 T cell receptor beta chains sequenced from one sample in a study of shared clonotypes between healthy human individuals. Some clones are missing from TCRdb's copy, which holds only in-frame ones; the method was immunoSEQ multiplex PCR. The table records approximately 2.5 million clones, 90% to 95% of them present only once. What was sequenced was naive CD4+ T cells sorted from blood. This sample's subset: CD45RA+ positively selected. The receptor set was obtained from a man in his late teens or twenties in good health.

This clone was found once. The chain couples TRBV7-6 to TRBJ2-5; D gene ambiguous. The CDR3 length is 13 residues. Trimming pared 2 bases from V and 5 bases from J, leaving 9 bases between. Germline V gene lookup returns CDR1 SGHVS and CDR2 FNYEAQ. The CDR3 DNA sequence: TGTGCCAGCAGCTTACAATTAGGGGAGACCCAGTACTTC. It is translated as CASSLQLGETQYF.

CDR3 DNA sequence: TGTGCCAGCAGGAATCACAGGGGTAGCAATCAGCCCCAGCATTTT. The encoded protein is CASRNHRGSNQPQHF. The V and J genes are TRBV6-5 and TRBJ1-5, with 7 bases aligning to TRBD1. Germline assignment: CDR1 MNHEY and CDR2 SVGAGI. This CDR3 contains 15 residues. The V gene end was trimmed by 6 bases and the J gene end by 0 bases; junction bases not matched to a gene: 5.

This sequence joins TRBV6-5 and TRBJ2-3, with 7 bases fitting TRBD2. The CDR3 length is 15 residues. Germline trimming cut 6 bases from V and 5 bases from J; bases unmatched to any gene: 11. Germline V lookup: CDR1 MNHEY, CDR2 SVGAGI. The CDR3, as DNA: TGTGCCAGCAGCGGAAGTATGATAGCGGGAGATACGCAGTATTTT. Translating gives CASSGSMIAGDTQYF.

In regard to this clone: Different DNA sequences within this sample yield the same CDR3. The gene calls are TRBV28 and TRBJ1-5; D call uncertain. Trimming took off 4 bases at V and 1 base at J, with 11 bases between the two ends. Germline CDR1 MDHEN, CDR2 SYDVKM. The CDR3 runs 15 residues. CDR3 amino acids: CASSSDLGSNQPQHF. In nucleotides, the CDR3 is TGTGCCAGCAGTTCCGACTTGGGGAGCAATCAGCCCCAGCATTTT.

The J gene is TRBJ2-7, the V gene TRBV12-5; D may correspond to TRBD1 or TRBD2 (5 bases each). CDR1 and CDR2 (germline): LGHNT, FRNRAP. This CDR3 region has 14 residues. Trimming stripped 5 bases from V and 2 bases from J, with 13 bases between. DNA of the CDR3: TGTGCTAGTGGTCGGCGAGGGGCCCCCTACGAGCAGTACTTC. It translates to CASGRRGAPYEQYF.

This rearrangement joins TRBV2 to TRBJ2-2; the match to TRBD2 covers 10 bases. The trim removed 10 bases at V and 0 bases at J, leaving 5 bases unmatched. Germline CDR1 is SNHLY and CDR2 is FYNNEI. The CDR3 spans 15 residues. Here the CDR3 reads CATSTSGTNTGELFF. CDR3 coding DNA: TGTGCCACCTCAACTAGCGGGACGAACACCGGGGAGCTGTTTTTT.

The CDR3 nucleotides read TGTGCCAGCAGCCGTAGTGAGAACACCGGGGAGCTGTTTTTT. Protein product: CASSRSENTGELFF. This sequence joins TRBV7-2 and TRBJ2-2, with D unresolved. This CDR3 is 14 amino acids long. Germline V lookup: CDR1 SGHTA, CDR2 FQGNSA. V lost 5 bases and J lost 1, with 8 bases in between.

This chain links TRBV5-1 with TRBJ2-3, with TRBD2 as a possible D gene (6 bases). The CDR3 loop spans 17 amino acids. Germline V CDR1 and CDR2: SGHRS, YFSETQ. V was trimmed by 0 bases and J by 0 bases, leaving 14 bases between them. The CDR3 sequence: CASSLGGSGVSTDTQYF. The DNA of the CDR3 is TGCGCCAGCAGCTTGGGAGGTAGCGGTGTGAGCACAGATACGCAGTATTTT.

The chain carries TRBV28 and TRBJ2-1; D is unresolved. Germline assignment: CDR1 MDHEN and CDR2 SYDVKM. V dropped 6 bases and J dropped 0 bases, with 24 bases sitting between them. The CDR3 is made up of 19 amino acids. CDR3 sequence reads: CASSQVTILRTGSYNEQFF. In DNA, the CDR3 is TGTGCCAGCAGCCAAGTAACGATACTCCGAACGGGCTCCTACAATGAGCAGTTCTTC.

The chain employs TRBV6-5 and TRBJ1-5; 9 positions match TRBD1. The CDR3 length is 15 residues. V lost 7 bases to trimming and J lost 2 bases; unmatched junction nucleotides: 6. Germline V lookup: CDR1 MNHEY, CDR2 SVGAGI. This chain's CDR3 is CASKGTGHGNQPQHF. In nucleotides, the CDR3 is TGTGCCAGCAAGGGGACAGGGCACGGCAATCAGCCCCAGCATTTT.

On this clone itself: This CDR3 is also generated by other DNA sequences in the sample. This chain links TRBV25-1 with TRBJ2-2; D remains ambiguous. Trimming removed 2 bases at V and 2 bases at J, with 3 bases between. The CDR3 is 13 residues long. The germline V gene encodes CDR1 MGHDK and CDR2 SYGVNS. In DNA, the CDR3 is TGTGCCAGCAGTGAACGCAACACCGGGGAGCTGTTTTTT. Translation gives CASSERNTGELFF.

This clone occurred once. The same CDR3 also results from other DNA sequences found in this sample. V gene TRBV5-1 combines with J gene TRBJ1-1, with D perhaps TRBD1 (5 bases). The CDR3 is 16 amino acids. V was shortened by 1 base and J by 0 bases, with 13 bases between the two germline ends. Germline V gene sequence: CDR1 SGHRS, CDR2 YFSETQ. The CDR3 coding sequence is TGCGCCAGCAGCTTGTCAGCTGGGACGGTGAACACTGAAGCTTTCTTT. It is translated as CASSLSAGTVNTEAFF.

This chain connects TRBV6-6 to TRBJ2-1, with 7 bases fitting TRBD1. The CDR3 runs 15 residues. Germline values: CDR1 MNHNY, CDR2 SVGAGI (reference sequence). Losses at the gene ends were 3 bases for V and 0 bases for J; bases not matched to a gene: 2. CDR3 coding DNA: TGTGCCAGCAGTTATCGGGACAGCTCCTACAATGAGCAGTTCTTC. Protein sequence: CASSYRDSSYNEQFF.

The rearrangement links TRBV28 to TRBJ2-1; D possibly corresponds to TRBD1 (5 bases). The CDR3 sequence is 16 residues long. The V end lost 4 bases, the J end lost 5 bases, and 18 bases lay between the germline ends. CDR1 is MDHEN, CDR2 SYDVKM, per germline. As DNA, the CDR3 is TGTGCCAGCAGTTCGCCTACCACTGGGGCCCACAATGAGCAGTTCTTC. This translates into CASSSPTTGAHNEQFF.

This clone was seen just once. The chain is built from TRBV11-3 and TRBJ2-5; 8 bases agree with TRBD1. Germline loops: CDR1 SGHNT, CDR2 YENEEA. The J segment lost 5 bases and the V segment lost 5 bases, leaving 7 bases of the junction unmatched. CDR3 length: 14 residues. The CDR3 reads CASSPQGAGETQYF. The CDR3 coding sequence is TGTGCCAGCAGCCCGCAGGGGGCGGGGGAGACCCAGTACTTC.

The rearrangement uses TRBV10-3 and TRBJ2-4; 7 nucleotides align to TRBD2. J was trimmed by 8 bases and V by 0 bases; bases with no gene match: 10. Germline V gives CDR1 ENHRY, CDR2 SYGVKD. The CDR3 has 16 residues. The CDR3 DNA sequence: TGTGCCATCAGTGAGTCTTGGCGGGGGACCCTCCACATTCAGTACTTC. Protein product: CAISESWRGTLHIQYF.

J is TRBJ2-7 and V is TRBV18, with a weak D call TRBD2 (5 bases). V was cut by 2 bases and J by 2 bases, with 13 bases left in between. The CDR3 contains 15 residues. The V gene's germline CDR1 is KGHSH and CDR2 LQKENI. The CDR3 loop is CASSPAGFGTYEQYF. The CDR3 coding sequence is TGTGCCAGCTCACCAGCGGGTTTTGGGACCTACGAGCAGTACTTC. Based on the CDR3 plus reference TRBV18 and TRBJ2-7, the full variable domain is NAGVMQNPRHLVRRRGQEARLRCSPMKGHSHVYWYRQLPEEGLKFMVYLQKENIIDESGMPKERFSAEFPKEGPSILRIQQVVRGDSAAYFCASSPAGFGTYEQYFGPGTRLTVT.

CDR3 sequence reads: CASSLRGSSYNEQFF. The CDR3 nucleotides are TGCGCCAGCAGCCTCCGGGGGTCCTCCTACAATGAGCAGTTCTTC. This sequence joins TRBV4-1 and TRBJ2-1; D is possibly TRBD2 (6 bases). In germline, CDR1 is MGHRA, CDR2 YSYEKL. Trimming pared 4 bases from V and 0 bases from J, leaving 10 bases between. This CDR3 has 15 residues.

The chain uses TRBV7-2 and TRBJ2-2; 15 nucleotides match TRBD2. Germline trimming cut 5 bases from V and 6 bases from J; bases unmatched to any gene: 7. This CDR3 has 17 residues. CDR1 is SGHTA and CDR2 is FQGNSA in the germline V gene. As DNA, the CDR3 is TGTGCCAGCAGCAAAGGACTAGCGGGAGGGACAGCCGGGGAGCTGTTTTTT. This sequence encodes CASSKGLAGGTAGELFF.

The table lists this clone with a count of one. V and J are TRBV5-1 and TRBJ2-2, with D possibly TRBD1 on 6 matching bases. CDR3 length equals 15 residues. V dropped 1 base and J dropped 6 bases, with 13 bases sitting between them. Germline V gene sequence: CDR1 SGHRS, CDR2 YFSETQ. The CDR3 sequence is CASSLSGQGPGELFF. CDR3 coding DNA: TGCGCCAGCAGCTTGTCGGGGCAGGGGCCCGGGGAGCTGTTTTTT.

This clone has just a few counts. The chain is built from TRBV6-7 and TRBJ1-2; D perhaps matches TRBD1 (5 bases). Being an ORF, TRBV6-7 has a function that is uncertain. The V end lost 6 bases, the J end lost 10 bases, and 12 bases lay between the germline ends. The CDR3 runs to 11 residues. The CDR3 nucleotides are TGTGCCAGCAGCTACAGGCCCCTCTACACCTTC. As protein: CASSYRPLYTF.

As for this clone: Other nucleotide sequences from this sample produce the same CDR3. This chain uses TRBV2 with TRBJ2-7; the D is unclear. The CDR3 length is 12 residues. The V gene's germline CDR1 is SNHLY and CDR2 FYNNEI. V was pared by 1 base and J by 2 bases, with 3 bases between. The CDR3 reads CASSEEPYEQYF. The CDR3 DNA sequence: TGTGCCAGCAGTGAAGAACCCTACGAGCAGTACTTC.

This clone occurred once. J is TRBJ2-7 and V is TRBV5-4, with TRBD2 matching over 8 bases. The CDR3 runs 15 residues. The V gene's germline CDR1 is SGHNT and CDR2 YYREEE (reference sequence). V was clipped by 5 bases and J by 0 bases; unmatched bases: 7. The DNA for the CDR3 is TGTGCCAGCAGTCCTAGCGGGCGGTACTCCTACGAGCAGTACTTC. It specifies CASSPSGRYSYEQYF.

The rearrangement uses TRBV19 and TRBJ1-5, with 7 nucleotides matching TRBD1. The CDR3 loop spans 15 amino acids. The germline CDR1 and CDR2 sequences are LNHDA and SQIVND (reference sequence). The V segment lost 4 bases and the J segment 2 bases; nucleotides outside the gene matches: 5. In DNA, the CDR3 is TGTGCCAGTAGTAACCGGCAGGGGGGCAATCAGCCCCAGCATTTT. Translating gives CASSNRQGGNQPQHF.